The following is a TCR beta chain sequence with its context. This record belongs to a study of blood T cell repertoires in COVID-19. Study-wide context: Samples came from the United States, Italy and Spain, spanning acute and convalescent COVID-19. T cells, B-cell-depleted T cells, or PBMCs provided the cDNA or gDNA that served as material.

The CDR3 is 14 amino acids. Per the germline V gene, CDR1 is SGHNT and CDR2 is YYREEE (reference sequence). Trimming removed 4 bases from V and 3 bases from J; junction bases left unmatched: 6. In the authors' methods: Amplification with reference gene primers provided the estimates of nucleated cell counts. Using immunoSEQ multiplex PCR, the repertoire was profiled, and TCRdb retains in-frame clones only, with some absent. That table gives V, J and clone size, and the DNA gave D and trimming. The data show roughly 240,000 clones, more than 65% seen once. The J gene is TRBJ1-1, the V gene TRBV5-4; 7 nucleotides line up with TRBD1. Source material: peripheral blood. The receptor's source is a man aged 35 to 55 who had recovered from COVID-19. The CDR3 here is CASSPRDRHTEAFF. The CDR3 nucleotides are TGTGCCAGCAGCCCCCGGGACAGACACACTGAAGCTTTCTTT.